Following are 24 T cell receptor beta chains from one sample sequenced in a study. TCRdb re-analysed the 5' RACE reads in MiXCR, keeping a single row per CDR3 protein. The table shows tens of thousands of distinct CDR3 sequences, with approximately 30% occurring only once. Sequencing input: naive CD4+ T cells sorted from a lymph node. Subset specified: naive CD4+ T cells, CD4+CD45RA+CD25-. All receptors derive from a female donor with breast cancer.

This rearrangement joins TRBV5-1 to TRBJ2-7, with 9 bases matching TRBD1. This CDR3 has 14 residues. Germline CDR1 reads SGHRS; CDR2 reads YFSETQ. V gave up 4 bases and J gave up 7 bases; unmatched junction bases: 9. The CDR3, as DNA: TGCGCCAGCAGCCTCTCTGACAGGGGGAGAGAGCAGTACTTC. Protein product: CASSLSDRGREQYF.

V usage is TRBV6-5 and J usage is TRBJ2-5; D is unresolved. Per the germline V gene, CDR1 is MNHEY and CDR2 is SVGAGI. The CDR3 runs to 12 residues. Trimming shortened V by 6 bases and J by 3 bases, and 8 bases separated the two germline ends. In nucleotides, the CDR3 is TGTGCCAGCAGACGTACGGAAGAGACCCAGTACTTC. The encoded protein is CASRRTEETQYF.

This clonotype came up many times. The chain joins TRBV10-3 to TRBJ1-1; D perhaps matches TRBD1 (5 bases). Germline V CDR1 and CDR2: ENHRY, SYGVKD. Trimming took 0 bases from V and 6 from J, leaving 14 bases between them. This CDR3 is 15 amino acids long. CDR3 sequence: CAISESPRDGPEAFF. DNA for the CDR3: TGTGCCATCAGTGAGTCGCCGAGGGACGGGCCTGAAGCTTTCTTT.

This clonotype has a single count. Mismatch with germline at one junction end may stem from a read error. The chain carries TRBV20-1 and TRBJ2-1; no clear D gene. The CDR3 spans 11 residues. The germline gives CDR1 DFQATT, CDR2 SNEGSKA (reference sequence). The CDR3 sequence: CSATPEHEQLF. CDR3 nucleotides: TGCAGTGCTACCCCGGAGCATGAGCAGCTCTTC.

The V call is TRBV10-3, the J call TRBJ2-1; D is undetermined. This CDR3 comprises 14 residues. Germline V lookup: CDR1 ENHRY, CDR2 SYGVKD. The V and J ends lost 6 bases and 0 bases respectively, with 9 bases between them. The CDR3 sequence: CAISPVSSYNEQFF. The DNA of the CDR3 is TGTGCCATCAGCCCGGTAAGCTCCTACAATGAGCAGTTCTTC.

This clonotype was counted between two and nine times. V usage is TRBV5-1 and J usage is TRBJ1-6; 8 nucleotides agree with TRBD1. The CDR3 consists of 15 residues. Trimming cost V 3 bases and J 8 bases; bases outside gene matches: 7. The germline V gene encodes CDR1 SGHRS and CDR2 YFSETQ. CDR3 bases: TGCGCCAGCAGCTCCCGGACAGGGAGGGATTCACCCCTCCACTTT. Protein: CASSSRTGRDSPLHF.

The J gene is TRBJ2-5, the V gene TRBV7-3; no firm D call. Germline V CDR1 and CDR2: SGHTA, FQGTGA. V was pared by 0 bases and J by 4 bases, with 12 bases between. This CDR3 contains 15 residues. CDR3 sequence: CASSLTAGYGETQYF. As DNA, the CDR3 is TGTGCCAGCAGCTTAACGGCCGGGTATGGAGAGACCCAGTACTTC. Drawing the rest from reference TRBV7-3 and TRBJ2-5, the complete variable domain is GAGVSQTPSNKVTEKGKYVELRCDPISGHTALYWYRQSLGQGPEFLIYFQGTGAADDSGLPNDRFFAVRPEGSVSTLKIQRTERGDSAVYLCASSLTAGYGETQYFGPGTRLLVL.

This clonotype was counted ten times or more. This rearrangement joins TRBV5-1 to TRBJ2-3; D is perhaps TRBD1 or TRBD2 (5 bases each). The V end lost 6 bases, the J end lost 2 bases, and 16 bases lay between the germline ends. Germline V gene lookup returns CDR1 SGHRS and CDR2 YFSETQ. The CDR3 loop spans 15 amino acids. CDR3 coding DNA: TGCGCCAGCACTCCTTTGGGGACCTCCACAGATACGCAGTATTTT. Translating gives CASTPLGTSTDTQYF.

This clonotype was detected only a few times. The rearrangement links TRBV5-5 to TRBJ1-6; TRBD1 matches 7 bases. Germline CDR1 is SGHKS and CDR2 is YYEKEE (reference sequence). J gave up 8 bases and V 6 bases, and 11 bases lay outside the gene matches. The CDR3 loop spans 15 amino acids. This CDR3 reads CASTSEAGGYSPLHF. DNA of the CDR3: TGTGCCAGCACCTCCGAGGCAGGGGGATATTCACCCCTCCACTTT.

Many counts were recorded for this clonotype. The chain recombines TRBV4-3 with TRBJ1-3, with 7 bases matching TRBD1. From germline, CDR1 is LGHNA and CDR2 YSLEER. The CDR3 runs to 17 residues. Trimming removed 1 base from V and 0 bases from J; junction bases left unmatched: 6. CDR3 loop: CASSQGTGAYSGNTIYF. The CDR3 DNA reads TGCGCCAGCAGCCAAGGAACAGGGGCTTACTCTGGAAACACCATATATTTT.

This clonotype was recorded a few times. CDR3 in DNA: TGTGCCAGCAGTTTATATCAGAGGGGCGCAAGCTATGGCTACACCTTC. It encodes CASSLYQRGASYGYTF. V usage is TRBV28 and J usage is TRBJ1-2; tentative D call: TRBD1 (5 bases). The length of the CDR3 is 16 residues. V gave up 1 base and J gave up 4 bases, with 16 bases separating them. Germline-derived CDR1 and CDR2 are MDHEN and SYDVKM.

This sequence joins TRBV5-6 and TRBJ2-4; possible D gene TRBD1, 6 bases. Germline values: CDR1 SGHDT, CDR2 YYEEEE. The CDR3 has 18 amino acids. Trimming cost V 0 bases and J 0 bases, with 16 bases left between them. DNA for the CDR3: TGTGCCAGCAGCTTGGTAGGACAGAACACCCTAGCCAAAAACATTCAGTACTTC. Its translation: CASSLVGQNTLAKNIQYF.

This clonotype has only a few counts. This chain links TRBV7-6 with TRBJ2-7; 13 bases agree with TRBD2. The length of the CDR3 is 18 residues. The germline gives CDR1 SGHVS, CDR2 FNYEAQ. J gave up 3 bases and V 5 bases, and 13 bases lay outside the gene matches. CDR3 sequence: CASSPRTSGSLIGYEQYF. In DNA form, the CDR3 reads TGTGCCAGCAGCCCTCGGACTAGCGGGAGTTTAATCGGCTACGAGCAGTACTTC.

V is TRBV9 and J is TRBJ1-1; D is unclear. Per the germline V gene, CDR1 is SGDLS and CDR2 is YYNGEE. The V end was cut by 1 base, the J end by 3 bases, with 7 bases between. The CDR3 is made up of 13 amino acids. For the CDR3, the DNA is TGTGCCAGCAGCGTAACTAGCCACACTGAAGCTTTCTTT. It encodes CASSVTSHTEAFF.

Turning to this clonotype: A much larger clone differs from this one at a single base, so this may be a read error. In this CDR3 the conserved last residue, phenylalanine or tryptophan, is missing, so a read error is likely. The chain combines TRBV6-5 with TRBJ2-6; 9 positions agree with TRBD1. The germline CDR1 and CDR2 sequences are MNHEY and SVGAGI. Unmatched junction bases numbered 6, after V lost 2 bases and J lost 1 base. This CDR3 region has 18 residues. The CDR3 DNA reads TGTGCCAGCAGTTACAAGGGACAGGGAGGATCTGGGGCCAACGTCCTGACTCTC. It is translated as CASSYKGQGGSGANVLTL.

This clonotype was detected many times. The chain joins TRBV7-3 to TRBJ2-1; possible D gene TRBD2, 6 bases. The germline CDR1 and CDR2 sequences are SGHTA and FQGTGA. V was cut by 3 bases and J by 4 bases, with 13 bases left in between. This CDR3 is built from 15 residues. Here the CDR3 reads CASSFSMAGYNEQFF. CDR3 bases: TGTGCCAGCAGCTTCTCTATGGCGGGATACAATGAGCAGTTCTTC. Together with reference TRBV7-3 and TRBJ2-1, the CDR3 gives the full variable domain: GAGVSQTPSNKVTEKGKYVELRCDPISGHTALYWYRQSLGQGPEFLIYFQGTGAADDSGLPNDRFFAVRPEGSVSTLKIQRTERGDSAVYLCASSFSMAGYNEQFFGPGTRLTVL.

A few counts support this clonotype. V is TRBV29-1 and J is TRBJ2-6; D tentatively reads TRBD1 or TRBD2 (5 bases each). The CDR3 covers 14 residues. In germline, CDR1 is SQVTM, CDR2 ANQGSEA. V lost 3 bases and J lost 2, with 8 bases in between. The CDR3 DNA reads TGCAGCGTTGATGGGGGTACTGGGGCCAACGTCCTGACTTTC. This encodes CSVDGGTGANVLTF.

The chain joins TRBV5-1 to TRBJ2-1; TRBD2 agrees at 8 bases. The J segment lost 5 bases and the V segment lost 4 bases, leaving 5 bases of the junction unmatched. Germline lookup yields CDR1 SGHRS and CDR2 YFSETQ. The CDR3 length is 14 residues. CDR3: CASSRTGGDNEQFF. The CDR3 DNA sequence: TGCGCCAGCAGCAGGACGGGAGGGGACAATGAGCAGTTCTTC.

The rearrangement joins TRBV9 to TRBJ2-1; 10 nucleotides agree with TRBD2. J gave up 7 bases and V 4 bases, and 5 bases lay outside the gene matches. This CDR3 contains 14 residues. CDR1 is SGDLS, CDR2 YYNGEE, per germline. The CDR3 sequence: CASSPRSGRNEQFF. The CDR3 DNA reads TGTGCCAGCAGCCCCCGTAGCGGGAGGAATGAGCAGTTCTTC.

As DNA, the CDR3 is TGTGCCATCAGTGCTCGCGGGCTAGCGCAGTTCTTC. Its protein is CAISARGLAQFF. The genes are TRBV10-3 and TRBJ2-1; D possibly corresponds to TRBD2 (5 bases). Germline CDR1 reads ENHRY; CDR2 reads SYGVKD. Trimming pared 4 bases from V and 12 bases from J, leaving 13 bases between. The CDR3 length is 12 residues.

This clonotype was picked up a small number of times. This chain connects TRBV5-1 to TRBJ2-7; 9 bases are shared with TRBD1. V was clipped by 2 bases and J by 7 bases; unmatched bases: 10. Per germline, CDR1 SGHRS and CDR2 YFSETQ. CDR3 length: 15 residues. This CDR3 reads CASSLPIQGAEEQYF. CDR3 sequence (DNA): TGCGCCAGCAGCTTACCGATACAGGGGGCGGAGGAGCAGTACTTC.

The V gene is TRBV5-6, the J gene TRBJ2-1, with 7 bases fitting TRBD2. CDR1 SGHDT and CDR2 YYEEEE come from the germline V gene. This CDR3 region has 12 residues. V trimming: 9 bases; J trimming: 9 bases; junction bases outside the gene matches: 9. The CDR3 DNA is TGTGCCACCTCCATAGCGGGCACTGAGCAGTTCTTC. As protein: CATSIAGTEQFF.

Notes on this clonotype: This CDR3 fails to terminate in the conserved phenylalanine or tryptophan, so it likely reflects a read error. It is unclear where the CDR3 begins or ends on the DNA, so no DNA is shown, and the CDR3 is as TCRdb lists it. The chain has TRBV6-6 and TRBJ1-2; the D segment call TRBD1 is taken from the table without a DNA check. The germline V gene has CDR1 MNHNY and CDR2 SVGAGI (reference sequence). Both ends counted, the CDR3 spans 11 residues. The CDR3 region is CASSFDRLLTS.

The chain carries TRBV20-1 and TRBJ1-1; 12 bases align to TRBD1. This CDR3 has 15 amino acids. Germline values: CDR1 DFQATT, CDR2 SNEGSKA (reference sequence). The ends lost 6 bases at V and 6 bases at J; junction bases unmatched: 11. CDR3 protein: CSAPGQGALGAEAFF. The CDR3 nucleotides are TGCAGTGCCCCGGGACAGGGGGCGTTGGGGGCTGAAGCTTTCTTT.